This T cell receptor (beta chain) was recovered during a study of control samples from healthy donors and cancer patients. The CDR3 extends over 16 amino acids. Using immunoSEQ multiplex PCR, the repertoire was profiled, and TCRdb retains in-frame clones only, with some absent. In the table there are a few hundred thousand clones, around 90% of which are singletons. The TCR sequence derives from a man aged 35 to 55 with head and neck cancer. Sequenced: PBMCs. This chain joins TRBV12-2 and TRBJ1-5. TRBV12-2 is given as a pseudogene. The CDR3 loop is CASRLGRYISNQPQHF. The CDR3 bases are TGTGCAAGTCGCTTGGGGAGATATATTAGCAATCAGCCCCAGCATTTT.